The 25 T cell receptor beta chains presented below share a single source sample, sequenced in a study of cytomegalovirus exposure and HLA in healthy donors. The PCR employed 60 Vbeta primers together with 13 Jbeta primers. Libraries were prepared by immunoSEQ multiplex PCR; TCRdb keeps only in-frame clonotypes and omits some of them. The sample yields fewer than 200,000 clones, around three quarters seen once. The sample was PBMCs. These receptors were obtained from a man between 25 and 39 years old in good health and CMV-seropositive.

This chain joins TRBV4-1 and TRBJ2-5; 11 positions match TRBD1. The J call is uncertain, as TRBJ2-7 better fits the DNA end. Germline CDR1 reads MGHRA; CDR2 reads YSYEKL. The CDR3 contains 15 residues. CDR3 DNA: TGCGCCAGCAGCCACGGGACAGGGGGCTCCTACGAGCAGTACTTC. Translated, it gives CASSHGTGGSYEQYF.

The V gene is TRBV6-5, the J gene TRBJ2-5, with D perhaps TRBD1 (7 bases). The germline gives CDR1 MNHEY, CDR2 SVGAGI. This CDR3 has 14 residues. V was clipped by 2 bases and J by 4 bases, with 11 bases between them. CDR3 loop: CASSYLQGGETQYF. CDR3 DNA: TGTGCCAGCAGTTACCTGCAGGGGGGAGAGACCCAGTACTTC.

CDR3 sequence (DNA): TGTGCCAGCGGAGGGGCAGGAAACACCATATATTTT. It translates to CASGGAGNTIYF. This chain joins TRBV2 and TRBJ1-3, with D tentatively TRBD1 (5 bases). The CDR3 consists of 12 residues. Trimming removed 8 bases from V and 4 bases from J, with 9 bases in between. Germline V gene sequence: CDR1 SNHLY, CDR2 FYNNEI.

The chain is built from TRBV11-1 and TRBJ2-5; possibly TRBD2 for D (5 bases). Trimming removed 2 bases from V and 7 bases from J, with 11 bases in between. This CDR3 comprises 13 residues. Looked up from germline, CDR1 is SGHAT and CDR2 is FQDESV (reference sequence). In nucleotides, the CDR3 is TGTGCCAGCAGCTTACGGGCGGGTGGGACCCAGTACTTC. It yields the protein CASSLRAGGTQYF. Complete variable domain (other parts from reference TRBV11-1 and TRBJ2-5): EAEVAQSPRYKITEKSQAVAFWCDPISGHATLYWYRQILGQGPELLVQFQDESVVDDSQLPKDRFSAERLKGVDSTLKIQPAELGDSAMYLCASSLRAGGTQYFGPGTRLLVL.

The chain joins TRBV9 to TRBJ2-2; a possible D gene is TRBD1 (6 bases). Germline CDR1 reads SGDLS; CDR2 reads YYNGEE. Trimming left V 3 bases short and J 1 base short, with 13 bases between. The CDR3 spans 16 residues. CDR3 bases: TGTGCCAGCAGCGCGACTTTGGGACAGAACACCGGGGAGCTGTTTTTT. Amino acid sequence: CASSATLGQNTGELFF.

There are a few counts of this clone. The chain uses TRBV7-9 and TRBJ1-6; 8 nucleotides match TRBD1. This CDR3 comprises 15 residues. V gave up 3 bases and J gave up 8 bases; unmatched junction bases: 6. The V gene's germline CDR1 is SEHNR and CDR2 FQNEAQ (reference sequence). The CDR3 is CASSLVQGADSPLHF. CDR3 DNA: TGTGCCAGCAGCTTGGTCCAGGGGGCTGATTCACCCCTCCACTTT.

The J gene is TRBJ1-3, the V gene TRBV9; D remains unclear. CDR1 SGDLS and CDR2 YYNGEE come from the germline V gene. V lost 4 bases and J 1 base, leaving 12 bases between the germline ends. This CDR3 spans 15 amino acids. The CDR3 DNA follows: TGTGCCAGCAGCTCCGGAGTAGGATCTGGAAACACCATATATTTT. Encoded protein: CASSSGVGSGNTIYF.

This chain uses TRBV28 with TRBJ2-3; 12 bases agree with TRBD2. V was pared by 6 bases and J by 0 bases, with 4 bases of the junction left unmatched. Germline V gene lookup returns CDR1 MDHEN and CDR2 SYDVKM. This CDR3 spans 16 amino acids. The CDR3, as DNA: TGTGCCAGCAGCCCCGGACTAGCGGGGAGCACAGATACGCAGTATTTT. Protein sequence: CASSPGLAGSTDTQYF. Variable domain in full (rest from reference TRBV28 and TRBJ2-3): DVKVTQSSRYLVKRTGEKVFLECVQDMDHENMFWYRQDPGLGLRLIYFSYDVKMKEKGDIPEGYSVSREKKERFSLILESASTNQTSMYLCASSPGLAGSTDTQYFGPGTRLTVL.

The V gene is TRBV6-6, the J gene TRBJ2-3, with D unclear. Trimming pared 6 bases from V and 2 bases from J, leaving 12 bases between. The CDR3 extends over 14 amino acids. Germline-derived CDR1 and CDR2 are MNHNY and SVGAGI (reference sequence). The CDR3 sequence is CASRMTVATDTQYF. The CDR3 DNA is TGTGCCAGCAGGATGACTGTGGCCACAGATACGCAGTATTTT.

The J gene is TRBJ1-4, the V gene TRBV28; D is undetermined. The CDR3 totals 15 residues. V was clipped by 2 bases and J by 0 bases, with 7 bases between them. CDR1 MDHEN and CDR2 SYDVKM come from the germline V gene. The CDR3 is CASSLGRPTNEKLFF. The CDR3 coding sequence is TGTGCCAGCAGTTTAGGCAGGCCAACTAATGAAAAACTGTTTTTT. Combining the CDR3 with reference TRBV28 and TRBJ1-4 gives the whole variable domain DVKVTQSSRYLVKRTGEKVFLECVQDMDHENMFWYRQDPGLGLRLIYFSYDVKMKEKGDIPEGYSVSREKKERFSLILESASTNQTSMYLCASSLGRPTNEKLFFGSGTQLSVL.

This clone was seen a few times. The chain combines TRBV28 with TRBJ2-1; a weak D match, TRBD1 (6 bases). The CDR3 extends over 11 amino acids. The germline CDR1 and CDR2 sequences are MDHEN and SYDVKM. The V and J ends lost 5 bases and 12 bases respectively, with 11 bases between them. The CDR3 spells CASSQGKGQFF. CDR3 nucleotide sequence: TGTGCCAGCAGTCAGGGGAAGGGGCAGTTCTTC.

The rearrangement joins TRBV25-1 to TRBJ2-7; D call uncertain. The germline V and J ends were trimmed by 1 base and 2 bases, with 9 bases remaining between them. The CDR3 sequence is 14 residues long. Germline V gene sequence: CDR1 MGHDK, CDR2 SYGVNS. Here the CDR3 DNA reads TGTGCCAGCAGTGAATTGGCAGACACCTACGAGCAGTACTTC. This gives the protein CASSELADTYEQYF.

The CDR3 bases are TGTGCCAGCAGTTTAGCTTGGGGCTCAGGGGTGGACACCTTC. This encodes CASSLAWGSGVDTF. The chain couples TRBV27 to TRBJ1-2, with D maybe TRBD1 (6 bases). The CDR3 consists of 14 residues. V dropped 2 bases and J dropped 12 bases, with 19 bases sitting between them. Germline V gives CDR1 MNHEY, CDR2 SMNVEV (reference sequence).

The sample holds a few counts of this clone. This sequence joins TRBV5-1 and TRBJ2-7, with 8 bases that match TRBD1. CDR1 is SGHRS, CDR2 YFSETQ, per germline. Trimming cost V 3 bases and J 3 bases; bases outside gene matches: 11. The CDR3 runs to 16 residues. This chain's CDR3 is CASSSGGQGAVYEQYF. The CDR3 DNA sequence: TGCGCCAGCAGCTCTGGGGGGCAGGGGGCTGTCTACGAGCAGTACTTC.

This clone showed up just once. This rearrangement joins TRBV28 to TRBJ2-6; weak D call: TRBD2 (5 bases). Germline loops: CDR1 MDHEN, CDR2 SYDVKM. The CDR3 is made up of 17 amino acids. The V gene lost 6 bases and the J gene lost 2 bases, with 17 bases spanning the gap. The CDR3 is CASSHGGRLTGANVLTF. In nucleotides, the CDR3 is TGTGCCAGCAGCCATGGAGGACGGCTTACTGGGGCCAACGTCCTGACTTTC. The full variable domain, completed using reference TRBV28 and TRBJ2-6, is DVKVTQSSRYLVKRTGEKVFLECVQDMDHENMFWYRQDPGLGLRLIYFSYDVKMKEKGDIPEGYSVSREKKERFSLILESASTNQTSMYLCASSHGGRLTGANVLTFGAGSRLTVL.

This chain links TRBV10-3 with TRBJ2-7, with 11 bases aligning to TRBD2. This CDR3 contains 14 residues. Germline V CDR1 and CDR2: ENHRY, SYGVKD. J lost 3 bases, V lost 7 bases, and 5 bases had no gene match. CDR3 DNA: TGTGCCATCAAGACAACTAGCGGGGGCTACGAGCAGTACTTC. Its translation: CAIKTTSGGYEQYF.

V is TRBV25-1 and J is TRBJ2-7; tentative D call: TRBD2 (7 bases). The germline gives CDR1 MGHDK, CDR2 SYGVNS. CDR3 length: 14 residues. Trimming cost V 2 bases and J 6 bases, with 14 bases left between them. In DNA form, the CDR3 reads TGTGCCAGCAGTGAAATAGAGGGGGAGGGCGAGCAGTACTTC. As protein: CASSEIEGEGEQYF.

This chain's CDR3 is CASSRPLLGPTDTQYF. CDR3 DNA: TGTGCCAGCAGCCGCCCCCTCTTGGGGCCCACAGATACGCAGTATTTT. The chain uses TRBV7-9 and TRBJ2-3; TRBD1 might be the D (5 bases). The V end lost 5 bases, the J end lost 2 bases, and 17 bases lay between the germline ends. The CDR3 is 16 amino acids. In germline, CDR1 is SEHNR, CDR2 FQNEAQ (reference sequence). The complete variable domain, with remaining parts taken from reference TRBV7-9 and TRBJ2-3, reads DTGVSQNPRHKITKRGQNVTFRCDPISEHNRLYWYRQTLGQGPEFLTYFQNEAQLEKSRLLSDRFSAERPKGSFSTLEIQRTEQGDSAMYLCASSRPLLGPTDTQYFGPGTRLTVL.

This clone came up once. The chain couples TRBV7-2 to TRBJ2-3, with 11 nucleotides matching TRBD2. CDR3 length: 16 amino acids. The germline V gene encodes CDR1 SGHTA and CDR2 FQGNSA. V trimming: 3 bases; J trimming: 3 bases; junction bases outside the gene matches: 5. Here the CDR3 reads CASSFSGGVRTDTQYF. In nucleotides, the CDR3 is TGTGCCAGCAGCTTTAGCGGGGGGGTTAGAACAGATACGCAGTATTTT.

V is TRBV2 and J is TRBJ2-5, with D possibly matching TRBD1 (5 bases). Trimming pared 6 bases from V and 3 bases from J, leaving 11 bases between. This CDR3 spans 13 amino acids. Germline assignment: CDR1 SNHLY and CDR2 FYNNEI. The CDR3 is CASRGQLEETQYF. Here the CDR3 DNA reads TGTGCCAGCAGGGGGCAGCTTGAAGAGACCCAGTACTTC.

V is TRBV28 and J is TRBJ1-3; no definite D call. Trimming removed 7 bases from V and 0 bases from J, with 10 bases in between. Germline loops: CDR1 MDHEN, CDR2 SYDVKM. The CDR3 spans 14 residues. CDR3 sequence: CASNRTGSGNTIYF. DNA for the CDR3: TGTGCCAGCAATCGGACTGGCTCTGGAAACACCATATATTTT.

The gene calls are TRBV19 and TRBJ1-6, with D possibly TRBD1 on 6 matching bases. V shed 6 bases and J shed 7 bases, with 19 bases lying between them. This CDR3 has 16 amino acids. Germline CDR1 LNHDA, CDR2 SQIVND (reference sequence). The chain's CDR3 is CASRTATGGTNSPLHF. DNA for the CDR3: TGTGCCAGTAGAACCGCGACAGGTGGAACGAATTCACCCCTCCACTTT.

The gene calls are TRBV2 and TRBJ2-1, with D unclear. The CDR3 spans 13 residues. V shed 1 base and J shed 5 bases, with 6 bases lying between them. The germline V gene has CDR1 SNHLY and CDR2 FYNNEI. For the CDR3, the DNA is TGTGCCAGCAGTGAAGGGCAAGACAATGAGCAGTTCTTC. This gives the protein CASSEGQDNEQFF.

V gene TRBV9 combines with J gene TRBJ2-3; 12 bases are shared with TRBD2. Per the germline V gene, CDR1 is SGDLS and CDR2 is YYNGEE. CDR3 size: 16 residues. The junction had 3 bases not matched to a gene; V was cut back by 0 bases and J by 4 bases. In DNA, the CDR3 is TGTGCCAGCAGCGTAGGAACTAGCGGGGGGCCAGATACGCAGTATTTT. Protein product: CASSVGTSGGPDTQYF.

The chain combines TRBV7-2 with TRBJ2-7, with 8 bases lining up with TRBD1. V trimming: 2 bases; J trimming: 5 bases; junction bases outside the gene matches: 2. The germline V gene has CDR1 SGHTA and CDR2 FQGNSA. The CDR3 consists of 13 residues. CDR3 DNA: TGTGCCAGCAGCTTACCGACAGGGGACGAGCAGTACTTC. Encoded protein: CASSLPTGDEQYF.